This T cell receptor beta chain was identified during a study of T-cell reconstitution after alpha-beta-depleted transplantation in children. This clonotype was counted at least ten times. The library targeted TCRbeta and was prepared with unique molecular identifiers. TCRdb reprocessed the PCR reads via MiXCR and lists one record per CDR3 protein. Among 300,000 or so distinct CDR3 sequences listed, over 8% were seen once. After removal of 5 bases from V and 9 bases from J, the junction contained 12 bases not matched to a gene. This CDR3 is built from 15 residues. CDR1 DFQATT and CDR2 SNEGSKA come from the germline V gene (reference sequence).

This TCR came from a human donor who donated a stem cell graft to a child with SCID. The sample was PBMCs from the stem cell graft donor, taken from the stem cell graft. The chain joins TRBV20-1 to TRBJ2-1; 11 nucleotides align to TRBD1. The CDR3 bases are TGCAGTGCTGCCAGTGTAGGACAGGGGGCCGTTGAGCAGTTCTTC. It encodes CSAASVGQGAVEQFF.